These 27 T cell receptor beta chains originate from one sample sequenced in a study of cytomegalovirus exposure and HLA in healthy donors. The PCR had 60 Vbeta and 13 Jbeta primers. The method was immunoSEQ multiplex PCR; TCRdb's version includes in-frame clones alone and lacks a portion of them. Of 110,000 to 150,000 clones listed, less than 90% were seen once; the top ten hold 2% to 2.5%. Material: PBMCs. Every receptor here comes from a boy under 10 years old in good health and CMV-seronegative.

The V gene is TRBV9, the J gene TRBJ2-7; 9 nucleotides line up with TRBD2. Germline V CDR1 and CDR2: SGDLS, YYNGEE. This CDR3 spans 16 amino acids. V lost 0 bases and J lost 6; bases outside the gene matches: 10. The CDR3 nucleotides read TGTGCCAGCAGCGTAGGTTCTCTAGCGGGAATGGGCGAGCAGTACTTC. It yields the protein CASSVGSLAGMGEQYF.

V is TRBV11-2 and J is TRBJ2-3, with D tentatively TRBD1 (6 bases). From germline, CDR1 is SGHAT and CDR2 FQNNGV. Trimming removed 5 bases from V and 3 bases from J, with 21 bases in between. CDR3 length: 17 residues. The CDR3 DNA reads TGTGCCAGCAGCCCCCGGAAATCGGCAGGGGTAACAGATACGCAGTATTTT. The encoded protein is CASSPRKSAGVTDTQYF.

The CDR3 DNA is TGTGCCAGCAGCCCAGCGGGGTCCTGGGAGCAGTACTTC. Translating it yields CASSPAGSWEQYF. The chain combines TRBV7-9 with TRBJ2-7; 7 nucleotides line up with TRBD2. J was trimmed by 7 bases and V by 5 bases; bases with no gene match: 8. Germline CDR1 and CDR2: SEHNR and FQNEAQ (reference sequence). The CDR3 is 13 residues long.

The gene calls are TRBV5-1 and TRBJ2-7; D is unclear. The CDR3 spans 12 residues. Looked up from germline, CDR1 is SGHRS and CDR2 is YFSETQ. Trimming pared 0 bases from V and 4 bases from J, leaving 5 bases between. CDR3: CASSLASYEQYF. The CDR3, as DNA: TGCGCCAGCAGCTTGGCGAGTTACGAGCAGTACTTC.

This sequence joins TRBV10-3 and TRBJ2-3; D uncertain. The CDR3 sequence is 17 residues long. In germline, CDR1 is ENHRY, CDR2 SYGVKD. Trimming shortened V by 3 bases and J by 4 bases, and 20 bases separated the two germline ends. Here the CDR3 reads CAISDRWQFFAADTQYF. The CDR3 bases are TGTGCCATCAGTGACCGCTGGCAATTCTTCGCTGCAGATACGCAGTATTTT.

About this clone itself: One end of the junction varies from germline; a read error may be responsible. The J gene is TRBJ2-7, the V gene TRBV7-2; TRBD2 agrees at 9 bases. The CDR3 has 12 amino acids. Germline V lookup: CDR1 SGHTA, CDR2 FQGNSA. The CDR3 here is CASSLAGTSSSF. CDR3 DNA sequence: TGTGCCAGCAGCTTAGCAGGGACTAGCAGTTCCTTC.

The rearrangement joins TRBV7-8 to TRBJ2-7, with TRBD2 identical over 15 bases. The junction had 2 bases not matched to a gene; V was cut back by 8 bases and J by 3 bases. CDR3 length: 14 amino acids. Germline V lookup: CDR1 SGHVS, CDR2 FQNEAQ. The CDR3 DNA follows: TGTGCCAGCCAGGGACTAGCGGGGGGCTACGAGCAGTACTTC. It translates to CASQGLAGGYEQYF.

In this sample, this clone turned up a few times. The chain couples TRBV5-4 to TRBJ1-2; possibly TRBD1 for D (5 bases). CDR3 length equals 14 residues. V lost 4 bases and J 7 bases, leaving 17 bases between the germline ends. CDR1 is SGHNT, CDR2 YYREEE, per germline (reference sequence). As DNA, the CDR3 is TGTGCCAGCAGCCTTGGGGCTGACATGGTTGGCTACACCTTC. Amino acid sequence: CASSLGADMVGYTF.

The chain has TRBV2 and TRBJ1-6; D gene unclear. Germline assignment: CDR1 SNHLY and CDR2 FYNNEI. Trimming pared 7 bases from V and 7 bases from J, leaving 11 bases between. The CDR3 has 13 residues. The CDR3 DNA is TGTGCCAGCACGGGATTGGCGAATTCACCCCTCCACTTT. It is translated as CASTGLANSPLHF.

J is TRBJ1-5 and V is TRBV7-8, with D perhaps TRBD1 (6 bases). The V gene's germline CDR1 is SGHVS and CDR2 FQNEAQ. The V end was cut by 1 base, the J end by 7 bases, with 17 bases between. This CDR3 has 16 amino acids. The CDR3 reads CASSLGPGDDGQPQHF. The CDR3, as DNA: TGTGCCAGCAGCTTAGGTCCAGGGGATGATGGACAGCCCCAGCATTTT.

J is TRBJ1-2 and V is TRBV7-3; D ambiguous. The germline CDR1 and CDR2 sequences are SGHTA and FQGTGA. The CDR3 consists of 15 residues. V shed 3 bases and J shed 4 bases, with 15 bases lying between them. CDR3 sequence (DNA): TGTGCCAGCAGCTTCGATTCCCGCGGGAGCTATGGCTACACCTTC. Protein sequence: CASSFDSRGSYGYTF.

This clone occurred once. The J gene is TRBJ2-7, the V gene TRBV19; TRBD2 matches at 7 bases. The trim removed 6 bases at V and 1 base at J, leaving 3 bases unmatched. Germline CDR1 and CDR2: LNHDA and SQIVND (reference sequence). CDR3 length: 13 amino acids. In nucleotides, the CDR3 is TGTGCCAGTAGCTGGGACTATTCCTACGAGCAGTACTTC. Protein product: CASSWDYSYEQYF. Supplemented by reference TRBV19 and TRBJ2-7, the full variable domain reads DGGITQSPKYLFRKEGQNVTLSCEQNLNHDAMYWYRQDPGQGLRLIYYSQIVNDFQKGDIAEGYSVSREKKESFPLTVTSAQKNPTAFYLCASSWDYSYEQYFGPGTRLTVT.

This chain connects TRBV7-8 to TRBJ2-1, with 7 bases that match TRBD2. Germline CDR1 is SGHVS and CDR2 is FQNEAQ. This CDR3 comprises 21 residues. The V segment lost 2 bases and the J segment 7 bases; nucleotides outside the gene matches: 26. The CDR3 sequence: CASSLRTGKVAGTKWGNEQFF. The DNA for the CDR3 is TGTGCCAGCAGCTTACGCACCGGAAAAGTAGCGGGTACGAAGTGGGGGAATGAGCAGTTCTTC.

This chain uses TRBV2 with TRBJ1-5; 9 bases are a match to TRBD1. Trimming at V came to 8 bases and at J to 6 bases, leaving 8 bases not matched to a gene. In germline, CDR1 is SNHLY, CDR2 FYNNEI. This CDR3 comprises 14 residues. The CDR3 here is CASENWDRAQPQHF. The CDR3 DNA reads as TGTGCCAGCGAAAACTGGGACAGGGCTCAGCCCCAGCATTTT.

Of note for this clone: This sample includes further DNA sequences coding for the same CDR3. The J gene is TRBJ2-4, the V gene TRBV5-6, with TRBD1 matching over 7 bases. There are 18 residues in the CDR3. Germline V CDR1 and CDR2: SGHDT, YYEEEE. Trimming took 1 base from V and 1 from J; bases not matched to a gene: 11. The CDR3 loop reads CASSLYWRQGRAKNIQYF. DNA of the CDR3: TGTGCCAGCAGCTTGTACTGGCGACAGGGTCGGGCCAAAAACATTCAGTACTTC.

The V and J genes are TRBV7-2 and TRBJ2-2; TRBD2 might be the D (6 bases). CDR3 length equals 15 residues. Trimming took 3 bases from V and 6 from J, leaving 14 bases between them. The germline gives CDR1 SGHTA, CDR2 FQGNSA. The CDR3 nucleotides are TGTGCCAGCAGCTTCGAACTAGCCCGGTCCGGGGAGCTGTTTTTT. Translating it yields CASSFELARSGELFF. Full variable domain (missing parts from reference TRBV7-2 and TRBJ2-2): GAGVSQSPSNKVTEKGKDVELRCDPISGHTALYWYRQSLGQGLEFLIYFQGNSAPDKSGLPSDRFSAERTGGSVSTLTIQRTQQEDSAVYLCASSFELARSGELFFGEGSRLTVL.

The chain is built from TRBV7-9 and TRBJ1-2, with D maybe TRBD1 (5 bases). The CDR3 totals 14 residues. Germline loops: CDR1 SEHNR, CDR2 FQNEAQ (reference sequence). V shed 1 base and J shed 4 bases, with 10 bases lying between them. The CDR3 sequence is CASSLDSGLYGYTF. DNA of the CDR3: TGTGCCAGCAGCTTAGATTCGGGACTCTATGGCTACACCTTC. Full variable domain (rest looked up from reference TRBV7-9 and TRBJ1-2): DTGVSQNPRHKITKRGQNVTFRCDPISEHNRLYWYRQTLGQGPEFLTYFQNEAQLEKSRLLSDRFSAERPKGSFSTLEIQRTEQGDSAMYLCASSLDSGLYGYTFGSGTRLTVV.

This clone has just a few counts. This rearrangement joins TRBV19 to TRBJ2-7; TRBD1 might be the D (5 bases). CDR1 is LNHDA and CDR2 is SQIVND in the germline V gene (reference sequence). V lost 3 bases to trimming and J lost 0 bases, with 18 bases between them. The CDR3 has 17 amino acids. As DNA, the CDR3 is TGTGCCAGTAGTATCCCCCCCAATGGCAGGGTCTCCTACGAGCAGTACTTC. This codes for CASSIPPNGRVSYEQYF. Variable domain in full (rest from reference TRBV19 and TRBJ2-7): DGGITQSPKYLFRKEGQNVTLSCEQNLNHDAMYWYRQDPGQGLRLIYYSQIVNDFQKGDIAEGYSVSREKKESFPLTVTSAQKNPTAFYLCASSIPPNGRVSYEQYFGPGTRLTVT.

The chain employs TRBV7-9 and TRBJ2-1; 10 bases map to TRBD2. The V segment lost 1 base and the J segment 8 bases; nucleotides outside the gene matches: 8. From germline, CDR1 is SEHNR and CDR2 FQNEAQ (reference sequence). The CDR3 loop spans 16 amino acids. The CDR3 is CASSLGKLAGWDEQFF. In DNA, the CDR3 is TGTGCCAGCAGCTTAGGTAAACTAGCGGGATGGGATGAGCAGTTCTTC.

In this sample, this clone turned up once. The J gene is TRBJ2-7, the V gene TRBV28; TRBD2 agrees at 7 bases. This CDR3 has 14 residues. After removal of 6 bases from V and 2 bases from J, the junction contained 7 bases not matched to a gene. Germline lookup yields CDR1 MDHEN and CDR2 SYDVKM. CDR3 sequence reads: CASSPGGKAYEQYF. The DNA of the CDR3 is TGTGCCAGCAGCCCCGGGGGGAAAGCCTACGAGCAGTACTTC. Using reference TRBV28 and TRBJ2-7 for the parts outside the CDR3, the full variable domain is DVKVTQSSRYLVKRTGEKVFLECVQDMDHENMFWYRQDPGLGLRLIYFSYDVKMKEKGDIPEGYSVSREKKERFSLILESASTNQTSMYLCASSPGGKAYEQYFGPGTRLTVT.

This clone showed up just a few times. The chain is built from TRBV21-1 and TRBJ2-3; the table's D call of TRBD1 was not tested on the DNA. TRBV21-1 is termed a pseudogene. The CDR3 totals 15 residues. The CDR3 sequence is CASSHTRQDPDTQYF. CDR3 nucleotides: TGTGCCAGCAGCCACACGAGACAGGACCCCGATACGCAGTATTTT.

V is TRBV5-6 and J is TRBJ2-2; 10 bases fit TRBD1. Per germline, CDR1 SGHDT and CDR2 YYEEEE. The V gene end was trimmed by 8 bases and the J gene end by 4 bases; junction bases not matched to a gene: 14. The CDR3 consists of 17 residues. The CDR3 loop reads CASTPRRGQGPTGELFF. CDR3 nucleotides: TGTGCCAGTACCCCAAGAAGGGGACAGGGGCCCACCGGGGAGCTGTTTTTT.

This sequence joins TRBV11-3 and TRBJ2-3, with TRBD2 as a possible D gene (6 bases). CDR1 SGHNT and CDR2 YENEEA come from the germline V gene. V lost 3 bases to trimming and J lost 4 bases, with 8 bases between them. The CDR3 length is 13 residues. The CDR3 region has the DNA TGTGCCAGCAGCTTGGGGACTGCAGATACGCAGTATTTT. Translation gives CASSLGTADTQYF.

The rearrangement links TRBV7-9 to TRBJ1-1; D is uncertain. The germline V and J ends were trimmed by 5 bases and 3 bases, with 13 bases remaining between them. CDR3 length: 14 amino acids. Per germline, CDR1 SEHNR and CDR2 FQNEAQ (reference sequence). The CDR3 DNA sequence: TGTGCCAGCAGCCCCTCGGAGGGATACACTGAAGCTTTCTTT. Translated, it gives CASSPSEGYTEAFF.

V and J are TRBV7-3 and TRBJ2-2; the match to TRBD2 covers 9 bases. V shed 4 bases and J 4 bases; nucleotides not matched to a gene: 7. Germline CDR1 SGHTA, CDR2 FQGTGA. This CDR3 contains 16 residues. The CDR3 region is CASSYSGRGGTGELFF. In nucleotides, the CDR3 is TGTGCCAGCAGCTATAGCGGGAGAGGTGGCACCGGGGAGCTGTTTTTT.

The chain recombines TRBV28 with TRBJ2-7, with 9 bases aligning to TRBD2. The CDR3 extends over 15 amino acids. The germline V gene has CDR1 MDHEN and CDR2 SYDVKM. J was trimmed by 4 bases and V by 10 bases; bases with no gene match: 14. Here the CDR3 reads CATESGGRGIYEQYF. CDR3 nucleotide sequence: TGTGCCACCGAGTCAGGCGGGAGGGGGATATACGAGCAGTACTTC. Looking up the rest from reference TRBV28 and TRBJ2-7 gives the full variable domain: DVKVTQSSRYLVKRTGEKVFLECVQDMDHENMFWYRQDPGLGLRLIYFSYDVKMKEKGDIPEGYSVSREKKERFSLILESASTNQTSMYLCATESGGRGIYEQYFGPGTRLTVT.

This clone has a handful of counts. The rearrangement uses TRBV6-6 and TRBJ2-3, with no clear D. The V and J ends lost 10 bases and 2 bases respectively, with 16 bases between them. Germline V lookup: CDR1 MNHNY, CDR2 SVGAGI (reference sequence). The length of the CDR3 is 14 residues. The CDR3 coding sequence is TGTGCCACCCGAGAAAGCCTCTACACAGATACGCAGTATTTT. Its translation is CATRESLYTDTQYF.